The 25 T cell receptor beta chains below come from one sample, sequenced in a study of early T cells in non-severe SARS-CoV-2 infection. From the 5' RACE reads, TCRdb called clonotypes with MiXCR, one entry per CDR3 protein. In the table there are some 60,000 distinct CDR3 sequences, roughly 13% of which are singletons. Sequenced here: whole blood, sampled at baseline. Receptor source: an adult who was a healthcare worker with PCR-confirmed SARS-CoV-2 infection or an uninfected control (not recorded which).

This clonotype has a handful of counts. The rearrangement links TRBV11-2 to TRBJ1-6; D perhaps matches TRBD1 (5 bases). Looked up from germline, CDR1 is SGHAT and CDR2 is FQNNGV. The CDR3 totals 16 residues. The V and J ends lost 1 base and 3 bases respectively, with 10 bases between them. CDR3 sequence: CASSLGQGFYNSPLHF. CDR3 bases: TGTGCCAGCAGCTTAGGCCAGGGCTTCTATAATTCACCCCTCCACTTT.

This clonotype appeared many times. The chain recombines TRBV12-3 or TRBV12-4 with TRBJ1-2, with D possibly matching TRBD1 (5 bases). The CDR3 totals 17 residues. Trimming took 6 bases from V and 4 from J, leaving 24 bases between them. CDR3 nucleotide sequence: TGTGCCAGCAGCGACCCAGCCCAGGGATACCTCTCCTATGGCTACACCTTC. Its protein product is CASSDPAQGYLSYGYTF.

This clonotype was observed many times. The chain carries TRBV7-9 and TRBJ2-1; 7 positions agree with TRBD2. With 6 bases clipped from V and 4 bases from J, the junction kept 3 bases outside the gene matches. The CDR3 contains 13 residues. Germline loops: CDR1 SEHNR, CDR2 FQNEAQ (reference sequence). CDR3 in DNA: TGTGCCAGCAGAGCGGGAATTTACAATGAGCAGTTCTTC. Protein: CASRAGIYNEQFF.

This clonotype qualifies as medium-sized. The rearrangement links TRBV7-2 to TRBJ1-1; 7 nucleotides line up with TRBD1. Trimming took 1 base from V and 12 from J; bases not matched to a gene: 5. The germline gives CDR1 SGHTA, CDR2 FQGNSA. The CDR3 spans 12 residues. In nucleotides, the CDR3 is TGTGCCAGCAGCTTAGACAGGGGAAGGTCTTTCTTT. Residues: CASSLDRGRSFF.

V and J are TRBV11-2 and TRBJ1-4, with D possibly TRBD1 on 5 matching bases. The CDR3 spans 13 residues. Trimming removed 2 bases at V and 9 bases at J, with 10 bases between. Germline loops: CDR1 SGHAT, CDR2 FQNNGV. CDR3 in DNA: TGTGCCAGCAGCTTACAGGGCCCTAAAAAACTGTTTTTT. Protein product: CASSLQGPKKLFF. Complete variable domain (other parts from reference TRBV11-2 and TRBJ1-4): EAGVAQSPRYKIIEKRQSVAFWCNPISGHATLYWYQQILGQGPKLLIQFQNNGVVDDSQLPKDRFSAERLKGVDSTLKIQPAKLEDSAVYLCASSLQGPKKLFFGSGTQLSVL.

For this clonotype: At one of its ends the junction is not consistent with the germline gene, which may arise from a read error. The CDR3 nucleotides are TGTGCCAGCAGCCACCGATCTACTAGCGGGAGGCCCACTTTC. Translating gives CASSHRSTSGRPTF. V usage is TRBV3-1 and J usage is TRBJ2-1; 12 bases align to TRBD2. The germline V gene has CDR1 LGHDT and CDR2 YNNKEL (reference sequence). CDR3 length: 14 amino acids.

This clonotype was recorded at least ten times. This sequence joins TRBV29-1 and TRBJ2-1; 15 nucleotides align to TRBD2. The CDR3 is made up of 16 amino acids. Germline assignment: CDR1 SQVTM and CDR2 ANQGSEA. V shed 5 bases, J shed 1 base, and the junction held 3 bases outside the gene matches. Here the CDR3 DNA reads TGCAGCGTTCCCGGGACTAGCGGGAGGTCCTACAATGAGCAGTTCTTC. Amino acid sequence: CSVPGTSGRSYNEQFF.

This clonotype was observed at least ten times. The gene calls are TRBV18 and TRBJ2-7; no clear D gene. Trimming removed 1 base from V and 5 bases from J, with 9 bases in between. Germline CDR1 KGHSH, CDR2 LQKENI. This CDR3 is 13 amino acids long. The CDR3 sequence is CASSPQGSNEQYF. The DNA of the CDR3 is TGTGCCAGCTCACCACAGGGTTCGAACGAGCAGTACTTC.

J is TRBJ2-3 and V is TRBV12-3 or TRBV12-4, with D possibly being TRBD1 (5 bases). With 11 bases removed from V and 2 bases from J, the gap between germline ends came to 17 bases. The CDR3 contains 14 residues. The CDR3 DNA reads as TGTGCCGGACAAACAGGAACCTTCACAGATACGCAGTATTTT. Translation: CAGQTGTFTDTQYF.

The J gene is TRBJ1-2, the V gene TRBV5-4; D ambiguous. This CDR3 is 14 amino acids long. From germline, CDR1 is SGHNT and CDR2 YYREEE (reference sequence). The V and J ends lost 4 bases and 0 bases respectively, with 10 bases between them. CDR3: CASSPFGANYGYTF. CDR3 nucleotides: TGTGCCAGCAGCCCCTTCGGAGCTAACTATGGCTACACCTTC.

The V gene is TRBV2, the J gene TRBJ2-7, with D unresolved. The CDR3 totals 12 residues. The germline V and J ends were trimmed by 3 bases and 7 bases, with 10 bases remaining between them. CDR1 is SNHLY and CDR2 is FYNNEI in the germline V gene. The CDR3 DNA reads TGTGCCAGCAGTGATCACGCGAGGGAGCAGTACTTC. Protein: CASSDHAREQYF.

This clonotype has at least ten counts. For the CDR3, the DNA is TGTGCCAGCAGTGAAAGGCCGGGGGACAGGACAAAAGGCTACACCTTC. Amino acid sequence: CASSERPGDRTKGYTF. The rearrangement uses TRBV2 and TRBJ1-2; 8 bases align to TRBD1. CDR1 SNHLY and CDR2 FYNNEI come from the germline V gene. The trim removed 2 bases at V and 8 bases at J, leaving 13 bases unmatched. The CDR3 contains 16 residues. The full variable domain, rest sourced from reference TRBV2 and TRBJ1-2, is EPEVTQTPSHQVTQMGQEVILRCVPISNHLYFYWYRQILGQKVEFLVSFYNNEISEKSEIFDDQFSVERPDGSNFTLKIRSTKLEDSAMYFCASSERPGDRTKGYTFGSGTRLTVV.

At least ten counts were recorded for this clonotype. The chain employs TRBV29-1 and TRBJ2-7, with D perhaps TRBD1 or TRBD2 (5 bases each). The germline V gene encodes CDR1 SQVTM and CDR2 ANQGSEA. The CDR3 spans 14 residues. Trimming removed 5 bases at V and 2 bases at J, with 16 bases between. The CDR3 here is CSVQKGQGAYEQYF. The CDR3 nucleotides are TGCAGCGTTCAAAAGGGCCAGGGAGCCTACGAGCAGTACTTC.

V gene TRBV28 combines with J gene TRBJ2-7; a possible D gene is TRBD1 (6 bases). V lost 5 bases and J 4 bases, leaving 18 bases between the germline ends. Germline CDR1 and CDR2: MDHEN and SYDVKM. This CDR3 spans 15 amino acids. The CDR3 region is CASSRIQGMEYEQYF. As DNA, the CDR3 is TGTGCCAGCAGTAGAATACAGGGTATGGAGTACGAGCAGTACTTC.

The V call is TRBV12-3 or TRBV12-4, the J call TRBJ2-5; TRBD1 agrees at 10 bases. The CDR3 runs to 15 residues. J was trimmed by 4 bases and V by 6 bases; bases with no gene match: 8. CDR3 amino acids: CASSPGQGEGETQYF. The DNA of the CDR3 is TGTGCCAGCAGCCCTGGACAGGGGGAAGGAGAGACCCAGTACTTC.

This clonotype was detected a few times. This rearrangement joins TRBV20-1 to TRBJ2-1; TRBD2 is a possible D gene (5 bases). The CDR3 is 16 amino acids. Germline lookup yields CDR1 DFQATT and CDR2 SNEGSKA (reference sequence). The V gene lost 5 bases and the J gene lost 0 bases, with 17 bases spanning the gap. CDR3 nucleotides: TGCAGTGCTGATCTCACTCAAGGGAGCTCCTACAATGAGCAGTTCTTC. Amino acids: CSADLTQGSSYNEQFF.

CDR3 DNA sequence: TGTGCCAGCAGCTTAGCGCGATACACTGAAGCTTTCTTT. This translates into CASSLARYTEAFF. The chain employs TRBV7-2 and TRBJ1-1; D unclear. Trimming shortened V by 0 bases and J by 3 bases, and 5 bases separated the two germline ends. The CDR3 consists of 13 residues. Germline loops: CDR1 SGHTA, CDR2 FQGNSA.

This clonotype has a handful of counts. V and J are TRBV11-2 and TRBJ1-1; D is ambiguous. Germline values: CDR1 SGHAT, CDR2 FQNNGV. This CDR3 has 12 residues. Trimming cost V 1 base and J 8 bases, with 8 bases left between them. CDR3 amino acids: CASSLGSGEAFF. In nucleotides, the CDR3 is TGTGCCAGCAGCTTAGGAAGCGGGGAAGCTTTCTTT.

This clonotype was found a few times. This chain links TRBV28 with TRBJ2-2; D unclear. V lost 3 bases and J lost 3, with 11 bases in between. This CDR3 is 15 amino acids long. In germline, CDR1 is MDHEN, CDR2 SYDVKM. In DNA form, the CDR3 reads TGTGCCAGCAGTTTTGGTCTTAAGCACACCGGGGAGCTGTTTTTT. Amino acids: CASSFGLKHTGELFF. The full variable domain, in which reference TRBV28 and TRBJ2-2 provide the parts outside the CDR3, is DVKVTQSSRYLVKRTGEKVFLECVQDMDHENMFWYRQDPGLGLRLIYFSYDVKMKEKGDIPEGYSVSREKKERFSLILESASTNQTSMYLCASSFGLKHTGELFFGEGSRLTVL.

In this sample, this clonotype turned up a few times. The V and J genes are TRBV20-1 and TRBJ1-1; D uncertain. Per germline, CDR1 DFQATT and CDR2 SNEGSKA (reference sequence). This CDR3 is 13 amino acids long. V was pared by 6 bases and J by 2 bases, with 13 bases between. The DNA of the CDR3 is TGCAGTGCCATCAATTCACCAAACACTGAAGCTTTCTTT. Translation gives CSAINSPNTEAFF.

This chain uses TRBV27 with TRBJ2-6; D remains unclear. Deletions cut 6 bases from V and 12 bases from J, with 18 bases between. The CDR3 is 14 residues long. Germline-derived CDR1 and CDR2 are MNHEY and SMNVEV (reference sequence). The CDR3 is CASSPTLGVGVLTF. In nucleotides, the CDR3 is TGTGCCAGCAGCCCCACTCTTGGGGTCGGCGTCCTGACTTTC.

The CDR3: CATRGGTADYEQYF. CDR3 sequence (DNA): TGTGCCACGAGGGGAGGGACCGCTGATTACGAGCAGTACTTC. The chain carries TRBV10-3 and TRBJ2-7, with 7 bases fitting TRBD2. The V and J ends lost 10 bases and 4 bases, in that order; junction bases with no gene match: 13. Germline V lookup: CDR1 ENHRY, CDR2 SYGVKD. This CDR3 is 14 amino acids long.

The V call is TRBV20-1, the J call TRBJ2-5; 14 bases line up with TRBD2. Germline assignment: CDR1 DFQATT and CDR2 SNEGSKA (reference sequence). The CDR3 spans 16 residues. J was trimmed by 1 base and V by 2 bases; bases with no gene match: 3. CDR3 in DNA: TGCAGTGCTAGACCCGGGACTAGCGGGAGCCAAGAGACCCAGTACTTC. Its protein product is CSARPGTSGSQETQYF.

The V and J genes are TRBV10-3 and TRBJ2-2; D remains unclear. Between the trimmed V and J ends, which lost 6 bases and 1 base, there was a span of 9 bases. The germline CDR1 and CDR2 sequences are ENHRY and SYGVKD. This CDR3 has 14 residues. CDR3 DNA sequence: TGTGCCATCAGACCTGCAGTGAACACCGGGGAGCTGTTTTTT. Translation: CAIRPAVNTGELFF.

This clonotype was picked up many times. The J gene is TRBJ2-3, the V gene TRBV5-1; 10 bases are a match to TRBD2. V lost 4 bases and J lost 0; bases outside the gene matches: 5. The CDR3 is made up of 16 amino acids. CDR1 SGHRS and CDR2 YFSETQ come from the germline V gene. CDR3 DNA sequence: TGCGCCAGCAGCCTAGATAGCGGGAGGAGCACAGATACGCAGTATTTT. Encoded protein: CASSLDSGRSTDTQYF. Looking up the rest from reference TRBV5-1 and TRBJ2-3 gives the full variable domain: KAGVTQTPRYLIKTRGQQVTLSCSPISGHRSVSWYQQTPGQGLQFLFEYFSETQRNKGNFPGRFSGRQFSNSRSEMNVSTLELGDSALYLCASSLDSGRSTDTQYFGPGTRLTVL.